The rows below give T cell receptor beta chains drawn from one sample of a study of blood T cell repertoires in COVID-19. Only in-frame clones appear in the TCRdb table, and some are missing; sequencing was by immunoSEQ multiplex PCR. In the table there are 130,000 or so clones, under 85% of which are singletons. The sequenced material came from peripheral blood. These receptors originate from a human donor in a cohort sampled during active COVID-19. The CDR3 runs from the conserved cysteine through the conserved F or W. The D gene is left open where the match is weak. The listing skips clone size in some rows; elsewhere it reads once, few, many or a size class.

d_call j_call v_call clone_size cdr3_nt cdr3_aa
TRBD2 TRBJ2-1 TRBV5-1 NA TGCGCCAGCAGCTTGGCCATAGCGGGCCAAAGCTCCTACAATGAGCAGTTCTTC CASSLAIAGQSSYNEQFF
TRBD1 TRBJ1-5 TRBV18 NA TGTGCCAGCTCAATGGGACAGGGCTCCAATCAGCCCCAGCATTTT CASSMGQGSNQPQHF
NA TRBJ2-7 TRBV7-9 NA TGTGCCAGCAGAGCACCGCCCGCGGGGACAGCGGGTTACGAGCAGTACTTC CASRAPPAGTAGYEQYF
TRBD1 TRBJ1-6 TRBV5-8 NA TGTGCCAGCAGCCCAGGACAGGGATCCTATAATTCACCCCTCCACTTT CASSPGQGSYNSPLHF
NA TRBJ1-5 TRBV6-1 NA TGTGCCAGCAGTGAAGGGGCGGGGTTCTTTCAGCCCCAGCATTTT CASSEGAGFFQPQHF
NA TRBJ2-7 TRBV10-2 NA TGCGCCAGCTCTCCAGCGGGTGTCTCCTACGAGCAGTACTTC CASSPAGVSYEQYF
NA TRBJ2-2 TRBV4-1 NA TGCGCCAGCAGCCAAACAGAGCATCGGGGCACCGGGGAGCTGTTTTTT CASSQTEHRGTGELFF
NA TRBJ2-2 TRBV19 once TGTGCCAGTAAAAAGGACAGCTACACCGGGGAGCTGTTTTTT CASKKDSYTGELFF
TRBD1 TRBJ1-5 TRBV18 NA TGTGCCAGCTCAAGACAGGGGTGGGGGAGCAATCAGCCCCAGCATTTT CASSRQGWGSNQPQHF
NA TRBJ1-3 TRBV7-2 NA TGTGCCAGCAGCTTTGTCAGGGACACCATATATTTT CASSFVRDTIYF
NA TRBJ2-7 TRBV28 NA TGTGCCAGCAGTCTCCAGGCGTTAAACTACGAGCAGTACTTC CASSLQALNYEQYF
NA TRBJ2-2 TRBV5-1 NA TGCGCCAGCAGCCCCCGGGCGAACACCGGGGAGCTGTTTTTT CASSPRANTGELFF
NA TRBJ1-2 TRBV7-2 NA TGTGCCAGCAGCGGAATCAGGGCGGGGGGCTACACCTTC CASSGIRAGGYTF
TRBD1 TRBJ1-2 TRBV3-1/TRBV3-2 few TGTGCCAGCAGCCATAGGGACAGGGGGAACTATGGCTACACCTTC CASSHRDRGNYGYTF
NA TRBJ1-1 TRBV5-1 NA TGCGCCAGCAGCTTGGCCCCTACAGGTCCGAACACTGAAGCTTTCTTT CASSLAPTGPNTEAFF
TRBD2 TRBJ2-1 TRBV2 NA TGTGCCAGCAGTTTTCCGATTGAGCGGGACGGCCCTGATGAGCAGTTCTTC CASSFPIERDGPDEQFF
TRBD1 TRBJ1-1 TRBV7-8 NA TGTGCCAGCAGCTTACGGGACAGAAACATGAACACTGAAGCTTTCTTT CASSLRDRNMNTEAFF
NA TRBJ1-2 TRBV5-1 NA TGCGCCAGCAGCCCGAGGTCCGTTGAAAGGAGCTACACCTTC CASSPRSVERSYTF
NA TRBJ2-4 TRBV5-8 once TGTGCCAGCAGCTTCCCTAGCGTCAAAAACATTCAGTACTTC CASSFPSVKNIQYF
TRBD2 TRBJ2-3 TRBV7-7 few TGTGCTAGCAGCTCCTACCCGGTGGCGGGAGGTCACTGGGACACAGATACGCAGTATTTT CASSSYPVAGGHWDTDTQYF
TRBD2 TRBJ2-1 TRBV2 medium-sized TGTGCCAGCGACCTAGCGGGAGTGGCAAACAATGAGCAGTTCTTC CASDLAGVANNEQFF
NA TRBJ1-2 TRBV28 NA TGTGCCAGCAGTTTAACCGTCAGGGTATCCGGCTACACCTTC CASSLTVRVSGYTF
NA TRBJ2-3 TRBV11-2 NA TGTGCCAGCAGCTCACAGGGAATCGGCACAGATACGCAGTATTTT CASSSQGIGTDTQYF